These 16 T cell receptor beta chains came from one sample sequenced in a study of cytomegalovirus exposure and HLA in healthy donors. The protocol was immunoSEQ multiplex PCR, while the TCRdb copy is restricted to in-frame clones and leaves out a portion. Here the sample spans some 68,000 clones, 95% to 97% being singletons. Source material: PBMCs. These TCRs come from a man aged 18 to 29 in good health and CMV-seronegative.

This chain uses TRBV2 with TRBJ1-2, with D possibly being TRBD1 (6 bases). The CDR3 has 11 residues. CDR1 SNHLY and CDR2 FYNNEI come from the germline V gene. With 6 bases removed from V and 5 bases from J, the gap between germline ends came to 7 bases. The DNA for the CDR3 is TGTGCCAGCAGGACAGGTTATGGCTACACCTTC. It translates to CASRTGYGYTF.

This clone occurred once. This sequence joins TRBV5-4 and TRBJ1-1; possibly TRBD1 for D (5 bases). CDR1 is SGHNT and CDR2 is YYREEE in the germline V gene (reference sequence). The CDR3 extends over 12 amino acids. Trimming removed 3 bases from V and 10 bases from J, with 13 bases in between. The DNA of the CDR3 is TGTGCCAGCAGCTCGACAGATTCTTTAGCTTTCTTT. Translated, it gives CASSSTDSLAFF.

The chain carries TRBV6-1 and TRBJ2-7, with D possibly TRBD2 on 5 matching bases. Germline CDR1 is MNHNS and CDR2 is SASEGT. The CDR3 totals 15 residues. Trimming left V 7 bases short and J 5 bases short, with 21 bases between. The CDR3 nucleotides read TGTGCCAGCACCGAGGAGGATCGGTCGAGGAACGAGCAGTACTTC. Its translation is CASTEEDRSRNEQYF.

The J gene is TRBJ2-3, the V gene TRBV7-2; 10 nucleotides line up with TRBD2. With 3 bases clipped from V and 4 bases from J, the junction kept 1 base outside the gene matches. The CDR3 runs 14 residues. CDR1 and CDR2 (germline): SGHTA, FQGNSA. The CDR3 sequence is CASSFGLAADTQYF. For the CDR3, the DNA is TGTGCCAGCAGCTTTGGACTAGCGGCAGATACGCAGTATTTT.

The rearrangement joins TRBV6-6 to TRBJ1-2, with D maybe TRBD1 (6 bases). V dropped 2 bases and J dropped 8 bases, with 12 bases sitting between them. The CDR3 contains 13 residues. The germline gives CDR1 MNHNY, CDR2 SVGAGI (reference sequence). CDR3 sequence: CASSYDGGYGYTF. CDR3 nucleotides: TGTGCCAGCAGTTACGATGGGGGCTACGGCTACACCTTC.

The CDR3 DNA reads as TGTGCCAGCAGCTTGTCGAGCACAGATACGCAGTATTTT. As protein: CASSLSSTDTQYF. The V call is TRBV5-4, the J call TRBJ2-3; D remains ambiguous. The CDR3 sequence is 13 residues long. CDR1 is SGHNT and CDR2 is YYREEE in the germline V gene (reference sequence). The V end lost 1 base, the J end lost 0 bases, and 3 bases lay between the germline ends.

This chain links TRBV6-1 with TRBJ2-7; perhaps TRBD1 as D (6 bases). Germline loops: CDR1 MNHNS, CDR2 SASEGT. The CDR3 has 12 amino acids. Trimming pared 9 bases from V and 0 bases from J, leaving 9 bases between. CDR3 in DNA: TGTGCCAGTTACAGGGACTCCTACGAGCAGTACTTC. Its translation is CASYRDSYEQYF.

The chain employs TRBV4-1 and TRBJ1-3; 7 bases fit TRBD1. V gave up 0 bases and J gave up 0 bases; unmatched junction bases: 8. Germline V CDR1 and CDR2: MGHRA, YSYEKL. The CDR3 length is 18 residues. CDR3 loop: CASSQDKTGISSGNTIYF. The CDR3 DNA reads TGCGCCAGCAGCCAAGACAAGACAGGGATATCCTCTGGAAACACCATATATTTT.

The rearrangement joins TRBV21-1 to TRBJ2-1; TRBD1, as called in the table, went unchecked against the DNA. TRBV21-1 is labeled a pseudogene. The CDR3 loop spans 15 amino acids. The CDR3 DNA is TGTGCCAGCAGCAAAGAGGGGGTTACCTACAATGAGCAGTTCTTC. Its protein product is CASSKEGVTYNEQFF.

The chain joins TRBV28 to TRBJ2-2, with D tentatively TRBD1 (6 bases). The V and J ends lost 6 bases and 2 bases respectively, with 13 bases between them. From germline, CDR1 is MDHEN and CDR2 SYDVKM. The CDR3 consists of 15 residues. The CDR3 region is CASSSGQFNTGELFF. CDR3 DNA sequence: TGTGCCAGCAGCTCCGGACAGTTCAACACCGGGGAGCTGTTTTTT.

The chain uses TRBV11-3 and TRBJ2-3; no clear D. V shed 5 bases and J shed 4 bases, with 7 bases lying between them. This CDR3 has 12 amino acids. CDR1 SGHNT and CDR2 YENEEA come from the germline V gene. CDR3 nucleotides: TGTGCCAGCAGCCCAGGTGCAGATACGCAGTATTTT. This codes for CASSPGADTQYF.

The chain employs TRBV7-9 and TRBJ1-1, with D perhaps TRBD1 (5 bases). Germline CDR1 reads SEHNR; CDR2 reads FQNEAQ (reference sequence). The CDR3 has 14 amino acids. Trimming left V 1 base short and J 4 bases short, with 10 bases between. CDR3 in DNA: TGTGCCAGCAGCTTAGAAGGGGTACTCACTGAAGCTTTCTTT. Translated, it gives CASSLEGVLTEAFF.

As regards this clone: This same CDR3 is encoded by further DNA sequences in the sample. V is TRBV6-4 and J is TRBJ2-2, with no clear D. This CDR3 comprises 13 residues. V was pared by 3 bases and J by 3 bases, with 5 bases between. Germline V gives CDR1 MRHNA, CDR2 SNTAGT. CDR3 loop: CASSERDTGELFF. The CDR3 DNA reads as TGTGCCAGCAGTGAGCGAGACACCGGGGAGCTGTTTTTT.

On this clone: This specimen includes other DNA sequences encoding the same CDR3. The rearrangement links TRBV6-5 to TRBJ2-7; 9 nucleotides match TRBD1. The J segment lost 3 bases and the V segment lost 0 bases, leaving 3 bases of the junction unmatched. CDR1 is MNHEY, CDR2 SVGAGI, per germline. This CDR3 comprises 15 residues. CDR3 sequence: CASSYSGTGLYEQYF. The DNA of the CDR3 is TGTGCCAGCAGTTACTCGGGGACAGGGCTCTACGAGCAGTACTTC.

The chain recombines TRBV12-5 with TRBJ2-6; the D is unclear. Trimming removed 7 bases at V and 0 bases at J, with 4 bases between. Germline V CDR1 and CDR2: LGHNT, FRNRAP. The CDR3 extends over 13 amino acids. CDR3 region: CASASSGANVLTF. As DNA, the CDR3 is TGTGCTAGTGCCTCCTCTGGGGCCAACGTCCTGACTTTC.

This chain uses TRBV15 with TRBJ1-5; 9 bases agree with TRBD1. The CDR3 has 16 amino acids. Germline CDR1 and CDR2: LNHNV and YYDKDF (reference sequence). The trim removed 0 bases at V and 1 base at J, leaving 1 base unmatched. CDR3 bases: TGTGCCACCAGCAGAGAGGGACAGGGAAGCAATCAGCCCCAGCATTTT. Amino acid sequence: CATSREGQGSNQPQHF.